Included here is one T cell receptor (beta chain) sequence, with context. The antigen is not known. This table comes from immunoSEQ multiplex PCR, and its TCRdb copy is limited to in-frame clones, with some not included. The sample contains tens of thousands of clones, more than 85% of which appear only once. This sample stems from a study of OX40 agonist ivuxolimab in advanced cancers. Overall study findings and caveats: Part of the nonresponder group also had normalized T-cell clonal expansion that was low.

The germline gives CDR1 SGHNT, CDR2 YYREEE (reference sequence). This CDR3 contains 13 residues. Trimming shortened V by 0 bases and J by 5 bases, and 8 bases separated the two germline ends. The sequencing here drew on CD4+ or CD8+ T cells sorted from blood, taken in a trial of the OX40 agonist ivuxolimab. This clonotype was sampled from an adult with an advanced solid tumor such as melanoma, head and neck, liver or kidney cancer. V is TRBV5-4 and J is TRBJ2-5; weak D call: TRBD1 (5 bases). DNA of the CDR3: TGTGCCAGCAGCTTGGTGGGGCTCGAGACCCAGTACTTC. It yields the protein CASSLVGLETQYF.